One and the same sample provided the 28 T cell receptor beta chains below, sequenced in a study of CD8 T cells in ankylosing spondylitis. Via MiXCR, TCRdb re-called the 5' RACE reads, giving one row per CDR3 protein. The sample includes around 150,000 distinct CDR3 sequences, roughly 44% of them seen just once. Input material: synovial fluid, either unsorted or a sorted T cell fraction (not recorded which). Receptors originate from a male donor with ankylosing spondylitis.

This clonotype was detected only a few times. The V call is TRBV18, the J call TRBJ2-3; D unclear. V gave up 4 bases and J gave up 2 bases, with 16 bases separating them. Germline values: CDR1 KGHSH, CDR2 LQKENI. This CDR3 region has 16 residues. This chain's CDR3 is CASSQPLNRATDTQYF. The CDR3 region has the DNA TGTGCCAGCTCACAACCGCTAAACCGGGCCACAGATACGCAGTATTTT. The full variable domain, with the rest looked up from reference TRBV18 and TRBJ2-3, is NAGVMQNPRHLVRRRGQEARLRCSPMKGHSHVYWYRQLPEEGLKFMVYLQKENIIDESGMPKERFSAEFPKEGPSILRIQQVVRGDSAAYFCASSQPLNRATDTQYFGPGTRLTVL.

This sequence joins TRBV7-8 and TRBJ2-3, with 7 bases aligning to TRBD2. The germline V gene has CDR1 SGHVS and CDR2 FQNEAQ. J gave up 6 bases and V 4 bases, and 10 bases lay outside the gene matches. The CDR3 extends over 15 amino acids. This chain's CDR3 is CASSSLGAGLDTQYF. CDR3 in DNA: TGTGCCAGCAGCTCCCTTGGAGCGGGGCTGGATACGCAGTATTTT.

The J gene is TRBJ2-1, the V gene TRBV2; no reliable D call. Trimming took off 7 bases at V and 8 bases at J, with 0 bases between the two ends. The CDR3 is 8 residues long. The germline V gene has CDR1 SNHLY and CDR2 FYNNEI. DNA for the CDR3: TGTGCCAGCAATGAGCAGTTCTTC. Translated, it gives CASNEQFF.

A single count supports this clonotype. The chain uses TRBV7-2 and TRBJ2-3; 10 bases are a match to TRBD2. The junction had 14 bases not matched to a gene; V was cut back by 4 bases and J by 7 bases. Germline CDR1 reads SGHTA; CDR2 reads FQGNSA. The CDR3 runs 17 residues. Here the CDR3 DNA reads TGTGCCAGCAGCTCAGAGCCCGGACTAGCGGAGGTCAATACGCAGTATTTT. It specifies CASSSEPGLAEVNTQYF.

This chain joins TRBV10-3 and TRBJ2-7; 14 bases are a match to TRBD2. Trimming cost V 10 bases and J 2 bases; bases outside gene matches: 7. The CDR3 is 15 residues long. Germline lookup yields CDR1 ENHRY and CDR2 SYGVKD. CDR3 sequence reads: CATGGLAGATYEQYF. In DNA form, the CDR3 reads TGTGCCACAGGGGGACTAGCGGGGGCTACCTACGAGCAGTACTTC.

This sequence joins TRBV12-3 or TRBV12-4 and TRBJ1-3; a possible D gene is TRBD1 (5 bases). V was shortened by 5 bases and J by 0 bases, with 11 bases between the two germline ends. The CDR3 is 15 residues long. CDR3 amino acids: CASSEQANSGNTIYF. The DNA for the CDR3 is TGTGCCAGCAGTGAACAGGCGAACTCTGGAAACACCATATATTTT.

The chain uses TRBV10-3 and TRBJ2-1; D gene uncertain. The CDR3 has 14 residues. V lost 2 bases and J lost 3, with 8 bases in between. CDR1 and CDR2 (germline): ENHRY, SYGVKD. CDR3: CAISERQLYNEQFF. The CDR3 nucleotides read TGTGCCATCAGTGAGAGGCAGCTCTACAATGAGCAGTTCTTC.

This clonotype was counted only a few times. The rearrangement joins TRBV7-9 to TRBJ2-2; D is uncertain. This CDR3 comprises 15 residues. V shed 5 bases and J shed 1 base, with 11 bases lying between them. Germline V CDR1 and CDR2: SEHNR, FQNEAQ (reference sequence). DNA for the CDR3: TGTGCCAGCAGCCCCCGGAATCAGAACACCGGGGAGCTGTTTTTT. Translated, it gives CASSPRNQNTGELFF.

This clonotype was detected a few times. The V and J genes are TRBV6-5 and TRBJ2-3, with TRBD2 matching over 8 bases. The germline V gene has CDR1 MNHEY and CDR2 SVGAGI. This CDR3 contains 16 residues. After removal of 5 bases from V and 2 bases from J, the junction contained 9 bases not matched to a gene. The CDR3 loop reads CASSPRVAGPTDTQYF. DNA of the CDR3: TGTGCCAGCAGTCCTCGGGTAGCGGGACCCACAGATACGCAGTATTTT.

For the CDR3, the DNA is TGCGCCAGCAGCCAAGGTGGTTCTGAAGCTTTCTTT. Translating it yields CASSQGGSEAFF. The chain employs TRBV4-1 and TRBJ1-1; no clear D. Trimming removed 1 base at V and 6 bases at J, with 6 bases between. This CDR3 contains 12 residues. From germline, CDR1 is MGHRA and CDR2 YSYEKL.

The CDR3 nucleotides are TGTGCCAGCAGCAACTGGGACAGGGGCACCTACGAGCAGTACTTC. This codes for CASSNWDRGTYEQYF. V and J are TRBV5-6 and TRBJ2-7; 10 bases fit TRBD1. This CDR3 has 15 residues. CDR1 and CDR2 (germline): SGHDT, YYEEEE. The junction had 6 bases not matched to a gene; V was cut back by 4 bases and J by 2 bases.

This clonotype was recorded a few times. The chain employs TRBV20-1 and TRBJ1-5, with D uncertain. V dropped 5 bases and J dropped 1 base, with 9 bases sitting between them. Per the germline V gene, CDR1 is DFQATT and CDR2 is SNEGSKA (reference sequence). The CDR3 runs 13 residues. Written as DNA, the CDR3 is TGCAGTGCTCTGGAGCTAAGCAATCAGCCCCAGCATTTT. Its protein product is CSALELSNQPQHF.

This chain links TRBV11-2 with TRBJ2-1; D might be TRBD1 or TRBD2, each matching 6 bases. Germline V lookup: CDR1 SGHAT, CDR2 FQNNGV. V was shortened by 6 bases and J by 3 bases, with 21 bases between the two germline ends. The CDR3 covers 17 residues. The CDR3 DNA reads TGTGCCAGCAGAGACCGGAAACGGGGGCCCCTCTACAATGAGCAGTTCTTC. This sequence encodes CASRDRKRGPLYNEQFF.

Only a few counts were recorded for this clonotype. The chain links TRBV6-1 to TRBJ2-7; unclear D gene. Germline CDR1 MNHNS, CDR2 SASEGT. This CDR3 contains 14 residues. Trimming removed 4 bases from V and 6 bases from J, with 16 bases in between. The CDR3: CASSVRFEEREQYF. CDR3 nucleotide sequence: TGTGCCAGCAGTGTCCGTTTTGAGGAGCGCGAGCAGTACTTC.

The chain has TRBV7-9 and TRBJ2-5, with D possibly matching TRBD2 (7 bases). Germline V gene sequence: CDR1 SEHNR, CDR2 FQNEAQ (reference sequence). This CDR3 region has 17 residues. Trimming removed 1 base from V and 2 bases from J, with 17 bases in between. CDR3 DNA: TGTGCCAGCAGCTTAGGGCGGGAGACAGGAGAACAAGAGACCCAGTACTTC. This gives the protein CASSLGRETGEQETQYF.

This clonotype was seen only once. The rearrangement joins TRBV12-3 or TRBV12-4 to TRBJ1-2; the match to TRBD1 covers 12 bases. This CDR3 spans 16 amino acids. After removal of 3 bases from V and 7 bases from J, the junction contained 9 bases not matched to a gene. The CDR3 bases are TGTGCCAGCAGTTTCGACCGGGACAGGGGGCTATCTGGCTACACCTTC. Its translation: CASSFDRDRGLSGYTF.

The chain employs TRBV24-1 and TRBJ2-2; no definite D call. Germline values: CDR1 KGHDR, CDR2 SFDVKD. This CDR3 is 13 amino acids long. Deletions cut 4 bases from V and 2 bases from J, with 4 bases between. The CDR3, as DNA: TGTGCCACCAGTGAAGGTAACACCGGGGAGCTGTTTTTT. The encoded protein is CATSEGNTGELFF.

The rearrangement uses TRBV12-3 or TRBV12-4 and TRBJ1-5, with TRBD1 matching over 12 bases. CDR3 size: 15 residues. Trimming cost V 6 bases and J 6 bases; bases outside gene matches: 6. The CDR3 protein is CASSPGQGAGQPQHF. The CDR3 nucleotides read TGTGCCAGCAGCCCGGGACAGGGGGCCGGTCAGCCCCAGCATTTT.

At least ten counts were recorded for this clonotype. The CDR3: CASSARTGYTGELFF. For the CDR3, the DNA is TGTGCCAGCAGTGCAAGGACAGGGTACACCGGGGAGCTGTTTTTT. The chain uses TRBV28 and TRBJ2-2; 8 nucleotides line up with TRBD1. The J segment lost 3 bases and the V segment lost 5 bases, leaving 5 bases of the junction unmatched. Germline V CDR1 and CDR2: MDHEN, SYDVKM. CDR3 length: 15 amino acids.

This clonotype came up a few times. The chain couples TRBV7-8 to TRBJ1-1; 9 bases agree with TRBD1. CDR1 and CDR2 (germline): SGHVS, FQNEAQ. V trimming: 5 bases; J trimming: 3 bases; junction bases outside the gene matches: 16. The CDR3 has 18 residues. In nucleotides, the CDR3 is TGTGCCAGCAGCACGTATGGGACAGGGAGAGCTTTTGACACTGAAGCTTTCTTT. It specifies CASSTYGTGRAFDTEAFF.

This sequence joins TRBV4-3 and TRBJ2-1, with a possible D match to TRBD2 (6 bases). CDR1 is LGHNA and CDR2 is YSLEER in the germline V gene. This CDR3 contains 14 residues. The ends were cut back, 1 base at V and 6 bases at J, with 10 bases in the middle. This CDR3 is CASSQGLELNEQFF. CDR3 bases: TGCGCCAGCAGCCAAGGACTAGAGCTCAATGAGCAGTTCTTC.

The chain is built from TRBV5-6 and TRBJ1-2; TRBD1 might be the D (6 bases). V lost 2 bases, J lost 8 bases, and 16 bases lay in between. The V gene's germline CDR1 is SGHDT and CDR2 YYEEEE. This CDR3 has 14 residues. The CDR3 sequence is CASSFMDSPGGYTF. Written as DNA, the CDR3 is TGTGCCAGCAGCTTTATGGACAGTCCCGGGGGCTACACCTTC. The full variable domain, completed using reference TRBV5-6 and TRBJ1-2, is DAGVTQSPTHLIKTRGQQVTLRCSPKSGHDTVSWYQQALGQGPQFIFQYYEEEERQRGNFPDRFSGHQFPNYSSELNVNALLLGDSALYLCASSFMDSPGGYTFGSGTRLTVV.

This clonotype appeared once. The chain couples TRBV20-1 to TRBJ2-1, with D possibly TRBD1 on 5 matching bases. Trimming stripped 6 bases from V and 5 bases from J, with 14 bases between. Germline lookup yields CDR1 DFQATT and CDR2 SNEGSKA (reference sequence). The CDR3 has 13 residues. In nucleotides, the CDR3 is TGCAGTGCCGTTGTGGACATTGACAATGAGCAGTTCTTC. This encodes CSAVVDIDNEQFF.

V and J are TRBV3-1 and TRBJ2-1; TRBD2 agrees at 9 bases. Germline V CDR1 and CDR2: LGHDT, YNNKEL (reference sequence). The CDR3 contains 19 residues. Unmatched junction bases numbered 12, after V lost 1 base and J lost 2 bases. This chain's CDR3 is CASSQVGGGAPYAYNEQFF. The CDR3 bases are TGTGCCAGCAGCCAAGTAGGCGGGGGGGCCCCTTACGCCTACAATGAGCAGTTCTTC.

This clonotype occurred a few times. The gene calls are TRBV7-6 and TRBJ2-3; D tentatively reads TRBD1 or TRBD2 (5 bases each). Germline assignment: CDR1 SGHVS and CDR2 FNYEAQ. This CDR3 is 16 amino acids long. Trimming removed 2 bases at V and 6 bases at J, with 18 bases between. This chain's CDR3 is CASSLRPGPSLDTQYF. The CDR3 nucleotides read TGTGCCAGCAGCTTACGTCCGGGACCCTCGCTGGATACGCAGTATTTT.

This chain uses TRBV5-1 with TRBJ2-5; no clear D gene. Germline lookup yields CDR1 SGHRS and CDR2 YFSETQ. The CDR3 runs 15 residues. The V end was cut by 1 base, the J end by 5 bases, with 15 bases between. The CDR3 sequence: CASSLWLGNFETQYF. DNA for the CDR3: TGCGCCAGCAGCTTGTGGTTGGGGAATTTCGAGACCCAGTACTTC.

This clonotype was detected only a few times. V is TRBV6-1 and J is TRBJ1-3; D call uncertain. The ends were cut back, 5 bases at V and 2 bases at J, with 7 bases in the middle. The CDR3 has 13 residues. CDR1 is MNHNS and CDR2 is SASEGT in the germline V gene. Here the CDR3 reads CASSPRTGNTIYF. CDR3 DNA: TGTGCCAGCAGTCCTCGGACTGGAAACACCATATATTTT.

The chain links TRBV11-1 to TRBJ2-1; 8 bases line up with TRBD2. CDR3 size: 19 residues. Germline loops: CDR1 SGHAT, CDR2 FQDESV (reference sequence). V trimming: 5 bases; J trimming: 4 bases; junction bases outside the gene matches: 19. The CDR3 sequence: CASSTIEGTRGGLYNEQFF. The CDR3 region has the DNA TGTGCCAGCAGCACGATCGAAGGGACCCGGGGGGGCCTTTACAATGAGCAGTTCTTC.